The entry that follows covers one TCR beta chain sequence. Its specificity is not known. The CDR3 has 15 amino acids. Germline lookup yields CDR1 SNHLY and CDR2 FYNNEI. Trimming pared 4 bases from V and 0 bases from J, leaving 7 bases between. This specimen belongs to a study of Ad26.COV2.S vaccination and SARS-CoV-2 variants. General study points: Spike-specific TCR breadth was greater in vaccine than placebo recipients.

Generated by immunoSEQ multiplex PCR, the TCRdb table keeps only in-frame clones and is missing some. The table records more than 150,000 clones, roughly 89% of them present only once. The clonotype comes from a human donor who had recovered from COVID-19. The sample was peripheral blood, taken after recovery from COVID-19. The genes are TRBV2 and TRBJ1-6; D not certain. This CDR3 reads CASSGISSYNSPLHF. CDR3 in DNA: TGTGCCAGCAGTGGGATAAGCTCCTATAATTCACCCCTCCACTTT. Drawing the rest from reference TRBV2 and TRBJ1-6, the complete variable domain is EPEVTQTPSHQVTQMGQEVILRCVPISNHLYFYWYRQILGQKVEFLVSFYNNEISEKSEIFDDQFSVERPDGSNFTLKIRSTKLEDSAMYFCASSGISSYNSPLHFGNGTRLTVT.